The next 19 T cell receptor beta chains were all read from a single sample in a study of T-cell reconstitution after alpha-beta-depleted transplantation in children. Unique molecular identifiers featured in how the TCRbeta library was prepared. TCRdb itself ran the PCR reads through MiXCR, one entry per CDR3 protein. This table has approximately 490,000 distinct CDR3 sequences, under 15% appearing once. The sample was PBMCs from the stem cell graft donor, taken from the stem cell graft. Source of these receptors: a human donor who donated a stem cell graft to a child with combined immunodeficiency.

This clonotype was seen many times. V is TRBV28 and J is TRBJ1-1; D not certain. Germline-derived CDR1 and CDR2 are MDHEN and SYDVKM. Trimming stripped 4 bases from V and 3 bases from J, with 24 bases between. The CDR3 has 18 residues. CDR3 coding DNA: TGTGCCAGCAGTTCCCCACGGAACTTACTTTATCGGGACACTGAAGCTTTCTTT. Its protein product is CASSSPRNLLYRDTEAFF.

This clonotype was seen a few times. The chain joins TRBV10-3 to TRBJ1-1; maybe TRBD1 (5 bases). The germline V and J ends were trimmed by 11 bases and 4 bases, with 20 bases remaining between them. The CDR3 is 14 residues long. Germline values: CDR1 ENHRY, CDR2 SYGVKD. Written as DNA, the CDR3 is TGTGCCTCCATCGATAGAATTGGGGGCACTGAAGCTTTCTTT. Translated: CASIDRIGGTEAFF.

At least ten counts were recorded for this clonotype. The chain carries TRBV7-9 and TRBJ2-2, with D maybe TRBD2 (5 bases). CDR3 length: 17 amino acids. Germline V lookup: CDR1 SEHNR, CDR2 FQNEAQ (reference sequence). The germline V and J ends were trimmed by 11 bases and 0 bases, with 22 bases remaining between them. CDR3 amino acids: CALPGQRTVANTGELFF. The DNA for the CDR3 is TGTGCCCTTCCAGGTCAGCGGACGGTTGCGAACACCGGGGAGCTGTTTTTT.

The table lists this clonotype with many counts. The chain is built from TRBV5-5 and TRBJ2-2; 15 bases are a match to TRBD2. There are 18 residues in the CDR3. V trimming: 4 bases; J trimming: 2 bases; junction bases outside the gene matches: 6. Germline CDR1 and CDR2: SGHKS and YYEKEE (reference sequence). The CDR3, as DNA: TGTGCCAGCAGCATAGGACTAGCGGGGGGGCCTAACACCGGGGAGCTGTTTTTT. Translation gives CASSIGLAGGPNTGELFF.

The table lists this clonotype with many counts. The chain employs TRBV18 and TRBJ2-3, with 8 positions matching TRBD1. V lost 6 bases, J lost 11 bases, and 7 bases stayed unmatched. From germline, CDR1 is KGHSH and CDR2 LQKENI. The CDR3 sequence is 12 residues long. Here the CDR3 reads CASSPGQDMQYF. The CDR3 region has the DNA TGTGCCAGCTCGCCGGGACAGGACATGCAGTATTTT.

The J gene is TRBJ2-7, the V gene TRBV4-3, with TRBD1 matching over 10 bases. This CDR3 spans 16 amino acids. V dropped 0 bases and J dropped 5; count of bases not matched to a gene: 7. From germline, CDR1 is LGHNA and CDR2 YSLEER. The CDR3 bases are TGCGCCAGCAGCCAAGAACATAGACAGGGGGCAGACGAGCAGTACTTC. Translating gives CASSQEHRQGADEQYF.

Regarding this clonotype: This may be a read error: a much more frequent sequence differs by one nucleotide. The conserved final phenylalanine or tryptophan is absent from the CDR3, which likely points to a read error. CDR3 bases: TGTGCCAGCAGCTTTTCGAGTGGGGGTTCACCCCTCCACTCT. Protein: CASSFSSGGSPLHS. The J gene is TRBJ1-6, the V gene TRBV5-5; a possible D gene is TRBD1 (5 bases). CDR1 is SGHKS, CDR2 YYEKEE, per germline (reference sequence). The CDR3 extends over 14 amino acids. V gave up 2 bases and J gave up 9 bases, with 12 bases separating them.

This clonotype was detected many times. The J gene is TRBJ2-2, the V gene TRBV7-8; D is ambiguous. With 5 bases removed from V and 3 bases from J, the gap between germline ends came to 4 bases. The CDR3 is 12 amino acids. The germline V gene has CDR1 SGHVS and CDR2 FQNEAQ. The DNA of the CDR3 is TGTGCCAGCAGCCCCTACACCGGGGAGCTGTTTTTT. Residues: CASSPYTGELFF. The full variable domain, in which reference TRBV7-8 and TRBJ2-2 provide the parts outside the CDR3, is GAGVSQSPRYKVAKRGQDVALRCDPISGHVSLFWYQQALGQGPEFLTYFQNEAQLDKSGLPSDRFFAERPEGSVSTLKIQRTQQEDSAVYLCASSPYTGELFFGEGSRLTVL.

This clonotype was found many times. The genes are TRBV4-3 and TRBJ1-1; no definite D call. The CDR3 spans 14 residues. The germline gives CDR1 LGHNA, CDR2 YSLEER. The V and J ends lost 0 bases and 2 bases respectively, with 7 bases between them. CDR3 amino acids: CASSQESRNTEAFF. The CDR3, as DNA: TGCGCCAGCAGCCAAGAGTCCCGAAACACTGAAGCTTTCTTT.

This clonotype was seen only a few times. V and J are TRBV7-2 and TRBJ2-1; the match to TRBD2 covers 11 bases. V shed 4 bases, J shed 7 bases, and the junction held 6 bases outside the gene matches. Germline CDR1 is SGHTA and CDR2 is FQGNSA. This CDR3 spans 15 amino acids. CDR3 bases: TGTGCCAGCAGCTCGGGACTAGCGGATGAAAATGAGCAGTTCTTC. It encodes CASSSGLADENEQFF.

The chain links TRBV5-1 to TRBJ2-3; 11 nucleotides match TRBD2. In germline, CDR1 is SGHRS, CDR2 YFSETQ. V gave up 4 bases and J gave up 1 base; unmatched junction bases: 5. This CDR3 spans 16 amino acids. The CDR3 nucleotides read TGCGCCAGCAGCGAGGGGACTAGCGGCCGCACAGATACGCAGTATTTT. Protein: CASSEGTSGRTDTQYF.

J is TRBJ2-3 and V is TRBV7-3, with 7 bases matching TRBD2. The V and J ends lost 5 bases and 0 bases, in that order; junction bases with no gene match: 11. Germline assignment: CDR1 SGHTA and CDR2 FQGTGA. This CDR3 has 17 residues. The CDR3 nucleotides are TGTGCCAGCAGCCCGCGTCAGACTAGCTTAAGCACAGATACGCAGTATTTT. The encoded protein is CASSPRQTSLSTDTQYF.

CDR3 sequence: CATSRVPRWEQYF. The CDR3 DNA reads TGTGCCACCAGCAGAGTTCCGAGGTGGGAGCAGTACTTC. The chain is built from TRBV15 and TRBJ2-7; D gene unclear. The CDR3 spans 13 residues. Trimming took off 1 base at V and 7 bases at J, with 11 bases between the two ends. The germline V gene encodes CDR1 LNHNV and CDR2 YYDKDF (reference sequence).

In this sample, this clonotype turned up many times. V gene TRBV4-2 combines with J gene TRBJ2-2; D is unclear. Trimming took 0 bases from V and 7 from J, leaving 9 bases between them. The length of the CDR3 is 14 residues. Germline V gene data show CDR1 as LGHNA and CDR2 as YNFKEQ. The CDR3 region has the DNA TGTGCCAGCAGCCAAGATAGGGTGATCGGGGAGCTGTTTTTT. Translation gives CASSQDRVIGELFF.

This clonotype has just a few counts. The CDR3 loop reads CASSPPGPEQFF. The CDR3 nucleotides are TGTGCCAGCAGCCCTCCGGGGCCCGAGCAGTTCTTC. The chain carries TRBV7-9 and TRBJ2-1; D is possibly TRBD1 or TRBD2 (5 bases each). Trimming pared 5 bases from V and 10 bases from J, leaving 12 bases between. This CDR3 is 12 amino acids long. Germline assignment: CDR1 SEHNR and CDR2 FQNEAQ (reference sequence).

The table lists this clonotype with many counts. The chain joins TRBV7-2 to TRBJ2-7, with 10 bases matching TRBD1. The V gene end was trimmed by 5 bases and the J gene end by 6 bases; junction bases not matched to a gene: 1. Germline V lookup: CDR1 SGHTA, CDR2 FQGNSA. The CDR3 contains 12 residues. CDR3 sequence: CASSRQGAEQYF. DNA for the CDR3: TGTGCCAGCAGCAGACAGGGGGCCGAGCAGTACTTC.

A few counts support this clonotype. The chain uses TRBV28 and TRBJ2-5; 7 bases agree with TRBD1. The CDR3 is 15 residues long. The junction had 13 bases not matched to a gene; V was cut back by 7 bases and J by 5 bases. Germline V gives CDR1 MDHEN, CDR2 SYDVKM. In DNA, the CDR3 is TGTGCCAGCACGAGCGTAGGGGGCAAGCGGGAGACCCAGTACTTC. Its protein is CASTSVGGKRETQYF.

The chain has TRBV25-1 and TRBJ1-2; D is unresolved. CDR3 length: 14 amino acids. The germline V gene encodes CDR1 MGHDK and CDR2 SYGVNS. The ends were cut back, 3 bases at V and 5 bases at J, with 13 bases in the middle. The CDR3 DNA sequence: TGTGCCAGCAGTGATCTCGGACGGGCTTATGGCTACACCTTC. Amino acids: CASSDLGRAYGYTF.

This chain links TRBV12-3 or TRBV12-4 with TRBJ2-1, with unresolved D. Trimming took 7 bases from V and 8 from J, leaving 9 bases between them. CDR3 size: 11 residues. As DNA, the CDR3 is TGTGCCAGCACCAACGCTCATGAGCAGTTCTTC. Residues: CASTNAHEQFF.